The T cell receptor beta chain under discussion was sequenced for a study of PD-L1 blockade in urothelial cancer. Clones were sequenced by immunoSEQ multiplex PCR, and TCRdb holds only the in-frame ones, with some missing. The table has about 84,000 clones, roughly 87% seen once. CDR3 length: 16 amino acids. From germline, CDR1 is LGHNA and CDR2 YNFKEQ. Trimming took 3 bases from V and 6 from J; bases not matched to a gene: 8. The sequence came from a man between 70 and 80 years old with urothelial cancer. This chain joins TRBV4-2 and TRBJ2-1, with 10 nucleotides matching TRBD2. Source: PBMCs, taken around atezolizumab (anti-PD-L1) treatment. As DNA, the CDR3 is TGTGCCAGCAGCCAGGAGACTAGCGGGTACCCCAATGAGCAGTTCTTC. This encodes CASSQETSGYPNEQFF.